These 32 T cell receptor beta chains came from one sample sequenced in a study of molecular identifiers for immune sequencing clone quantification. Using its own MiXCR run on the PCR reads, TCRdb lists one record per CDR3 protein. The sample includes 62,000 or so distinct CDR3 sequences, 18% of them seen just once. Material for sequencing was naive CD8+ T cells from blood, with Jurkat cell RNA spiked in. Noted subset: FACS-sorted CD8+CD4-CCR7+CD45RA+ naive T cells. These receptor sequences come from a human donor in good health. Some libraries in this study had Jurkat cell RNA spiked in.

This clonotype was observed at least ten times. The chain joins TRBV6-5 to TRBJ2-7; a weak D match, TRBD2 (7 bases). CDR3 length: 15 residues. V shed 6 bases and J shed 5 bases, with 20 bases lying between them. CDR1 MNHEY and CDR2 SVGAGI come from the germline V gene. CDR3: CASSNWGGLYDEQYF. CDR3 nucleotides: TGTGCCAGCAGCAATTGGGGGGGGCTCTACGACGAGCAGTACTTC.

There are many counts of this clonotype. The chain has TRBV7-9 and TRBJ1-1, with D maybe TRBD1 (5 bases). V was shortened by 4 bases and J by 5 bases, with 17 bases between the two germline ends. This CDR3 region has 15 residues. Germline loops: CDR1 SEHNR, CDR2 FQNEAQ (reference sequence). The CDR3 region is CASSSQGDSLTEAFF. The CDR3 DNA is TGTGCCAGCAGCTCCCAGGGCGATTCATTGACTGAAGCTTTCTTT.

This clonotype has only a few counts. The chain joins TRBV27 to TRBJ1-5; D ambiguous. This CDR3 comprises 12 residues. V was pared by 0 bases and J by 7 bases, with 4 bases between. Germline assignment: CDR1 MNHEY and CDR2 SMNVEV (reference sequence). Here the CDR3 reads CASSLSRQPQHF. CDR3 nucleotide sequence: TGTGCCAGCAGTTTATCGAGGCAGCCCCAGCATTTT.

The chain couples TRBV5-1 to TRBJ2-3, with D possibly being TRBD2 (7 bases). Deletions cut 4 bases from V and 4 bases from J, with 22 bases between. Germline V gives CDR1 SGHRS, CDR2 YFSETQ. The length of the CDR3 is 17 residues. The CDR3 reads CASSLTDRPGGSDTQYF. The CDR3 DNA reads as TGCGCCAGCAGCCTAACTGACAGGCCGGGAGGTTCAGATACGCAGTATTTT. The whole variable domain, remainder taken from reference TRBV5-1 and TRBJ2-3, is KAGVTQTPRYLIKTRGQQVTLSCSPISGHRSVSWYQQTPGQGLQFLFEYFSETQRNKGNFPGRFSGRQFSNSRSEMNVSTLELGDSALYLCASSLTDRPGGSDTQYFGPGTRLTVL.

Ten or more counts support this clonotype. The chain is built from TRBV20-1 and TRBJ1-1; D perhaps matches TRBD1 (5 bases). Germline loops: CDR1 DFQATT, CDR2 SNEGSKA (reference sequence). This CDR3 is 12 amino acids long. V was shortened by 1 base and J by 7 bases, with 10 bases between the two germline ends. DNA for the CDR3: TGCAGTGCTAGAGTCCCAGGGAGTGAAGCTTTCTTT. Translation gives CSARVPGSEAFF.

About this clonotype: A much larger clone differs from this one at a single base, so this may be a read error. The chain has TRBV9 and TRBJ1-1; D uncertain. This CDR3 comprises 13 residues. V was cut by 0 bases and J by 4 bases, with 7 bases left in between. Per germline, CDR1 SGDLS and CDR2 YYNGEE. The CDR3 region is CASSVAVCTEAFF. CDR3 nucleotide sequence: TGTGCCAGCAGCGTAGCGGTGTGCACTGAAGCTTTCTTT. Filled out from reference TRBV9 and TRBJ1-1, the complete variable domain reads DSGVTQTPKHLITATGQRVTLRCSPRSGDLSVYWYQQSLDQGLQFLIQYYNGEERAKGNILERFSAQQFPDLHSELNLSSLELGDSALYFCASSVAVCTEAFFGQGTRLTVV.

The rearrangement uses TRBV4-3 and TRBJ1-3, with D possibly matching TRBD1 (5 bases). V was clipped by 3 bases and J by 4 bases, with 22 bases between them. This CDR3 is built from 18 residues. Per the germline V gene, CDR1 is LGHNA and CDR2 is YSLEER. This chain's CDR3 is CASSHSRFGGVSGNTIYF. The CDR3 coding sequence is TGCGCCAGCAGCCATTCTAGATTCGGAGGGGTGTCCGGAAACACCATATATTTT.

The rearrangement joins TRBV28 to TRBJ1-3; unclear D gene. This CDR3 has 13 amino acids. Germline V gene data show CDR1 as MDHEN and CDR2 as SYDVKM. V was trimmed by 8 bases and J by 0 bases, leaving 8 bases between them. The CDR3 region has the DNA TGTGCCAGCGGTTACGGCTCTGGAAACACCATATATTTT. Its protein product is CASGYGSGNTIYF.

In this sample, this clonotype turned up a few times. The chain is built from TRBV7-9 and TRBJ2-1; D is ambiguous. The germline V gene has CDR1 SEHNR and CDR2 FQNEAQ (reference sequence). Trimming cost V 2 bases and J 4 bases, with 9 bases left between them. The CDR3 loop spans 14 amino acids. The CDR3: CASSLMTEYNEQFF. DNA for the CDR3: TGTGCCAGCAGCTTAATGACGGAGTACAATGAGCAGTTCTTC.

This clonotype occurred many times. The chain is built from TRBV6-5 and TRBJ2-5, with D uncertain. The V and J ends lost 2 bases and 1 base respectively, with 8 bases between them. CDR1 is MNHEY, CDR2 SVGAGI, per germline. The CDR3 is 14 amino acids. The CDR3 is CASSYGEAQETQYF. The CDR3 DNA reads TGTGCCAGCAGTTACGGCGAAGCCCAAGAGACCCAGTACTTC.

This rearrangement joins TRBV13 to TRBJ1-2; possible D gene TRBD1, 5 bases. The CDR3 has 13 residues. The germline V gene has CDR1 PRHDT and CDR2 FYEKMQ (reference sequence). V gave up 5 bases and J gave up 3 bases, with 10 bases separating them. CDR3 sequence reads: CASSAQGDYGYTF. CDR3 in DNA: TGTGCCAGCAGCGCCCAGGGAGACTATGGCTACACCTTC.

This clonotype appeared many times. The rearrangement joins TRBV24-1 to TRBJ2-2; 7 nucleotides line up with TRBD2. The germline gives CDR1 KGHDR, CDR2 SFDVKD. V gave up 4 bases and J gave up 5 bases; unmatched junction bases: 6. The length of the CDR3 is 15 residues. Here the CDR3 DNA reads TGTGCCACCAGTGACCTGGGACTACCGACCGGGGAGCTGTTTTTT. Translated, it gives CATSDLGLPTGELFF.

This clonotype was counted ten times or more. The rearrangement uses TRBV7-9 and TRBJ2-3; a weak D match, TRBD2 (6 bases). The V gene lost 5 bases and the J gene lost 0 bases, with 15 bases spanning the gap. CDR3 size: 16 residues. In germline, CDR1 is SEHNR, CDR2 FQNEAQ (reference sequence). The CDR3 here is CASSPPRGYSTDTQYF. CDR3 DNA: TGTGCCAGCAGCCCCCCCCGGGGGTATAGCACAGATACGCAGTATTTT.

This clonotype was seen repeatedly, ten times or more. CDR3 sequence (DNA): TGTGCCAGCAGCTTAGCGAGAGGGGAGCAGTTCTTC. It translates to CASSLARGEQFF. The V and J genes are TRBV7-9 and TRBJ2-1; tentative D call: TRBD2 (5 bases). This CDR3 is built from 12 residues. Germline lookup yields CDR1 SEHNR and CDR2 FQNEAQ (reference sequence). Between the trimmed V and J ends, which lost 0 bases and 10 bases, there was a span of 7 bases.

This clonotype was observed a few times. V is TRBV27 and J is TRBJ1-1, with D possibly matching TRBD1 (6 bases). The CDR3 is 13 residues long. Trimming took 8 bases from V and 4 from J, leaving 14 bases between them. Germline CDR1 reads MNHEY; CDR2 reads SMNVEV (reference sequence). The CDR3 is CASAKQGLTEAFF. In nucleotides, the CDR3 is TGTGCCAGCGCCAAACAGGGCCTCACTGAAGCTTTCTTT.

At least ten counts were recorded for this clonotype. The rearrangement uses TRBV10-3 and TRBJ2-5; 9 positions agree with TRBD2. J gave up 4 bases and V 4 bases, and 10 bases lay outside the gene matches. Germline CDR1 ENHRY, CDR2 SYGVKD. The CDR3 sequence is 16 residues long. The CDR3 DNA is TGTGCCATCAGTGTTCGAATAGCGGGAGACCCAGAGACCCAGTACTTC. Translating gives CAISVRIAGDPETQYF.

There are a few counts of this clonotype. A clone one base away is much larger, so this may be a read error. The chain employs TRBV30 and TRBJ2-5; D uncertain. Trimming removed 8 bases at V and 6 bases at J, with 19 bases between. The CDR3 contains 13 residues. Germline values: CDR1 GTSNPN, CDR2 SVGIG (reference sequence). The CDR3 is CAAGWKRQKTQYF. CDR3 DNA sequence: TGTGCCGCCGGGTGGAAACGACAAAAGACCCAGTACTTC.

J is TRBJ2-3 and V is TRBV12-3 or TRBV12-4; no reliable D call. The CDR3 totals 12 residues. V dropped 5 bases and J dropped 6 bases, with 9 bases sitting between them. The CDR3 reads CASSPRIDTQYF. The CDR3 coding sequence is TGTGCCAGCAGTCCCCGGATCGATACGCAGTATTTT.

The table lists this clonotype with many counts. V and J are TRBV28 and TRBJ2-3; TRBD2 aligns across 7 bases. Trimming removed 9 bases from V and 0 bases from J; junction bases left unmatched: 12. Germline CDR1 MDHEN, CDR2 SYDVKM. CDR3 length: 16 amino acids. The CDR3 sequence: CASTALRGKSTDTQYF. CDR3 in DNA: TGTGCCAGTACAGCACTGCGGGGGAAAAGCACAGATACGCAGTATTTT. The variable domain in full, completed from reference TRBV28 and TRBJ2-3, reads DVKVTQSSRYLVKRTGEKVFLECVQDMDHENMFWYRQDPGLGLRLIYFSYDVKMKEKGDIPEGYSVSREKKERFSLILESASTNQTSMYLCASTALRGKSTDTQYFGPGTRLTVL.

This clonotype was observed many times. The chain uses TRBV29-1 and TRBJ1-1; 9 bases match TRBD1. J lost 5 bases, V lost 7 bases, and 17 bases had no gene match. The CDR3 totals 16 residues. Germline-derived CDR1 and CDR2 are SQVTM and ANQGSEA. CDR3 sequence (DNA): TGCAGCGGTGCCCCACATCCCGGGACAGGGCATACTGAAGCTTTCTTT. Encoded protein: CSGAPHPGTGHTEAFF.

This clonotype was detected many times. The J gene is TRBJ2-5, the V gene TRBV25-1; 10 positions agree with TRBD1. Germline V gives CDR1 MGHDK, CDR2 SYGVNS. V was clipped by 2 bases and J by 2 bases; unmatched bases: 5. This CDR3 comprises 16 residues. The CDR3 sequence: CASSERWTGGQETQYF. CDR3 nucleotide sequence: TGTGCCAGCAGTGAAAGATGGACAGGGGGACAAGAGACCCAGTACTTC.

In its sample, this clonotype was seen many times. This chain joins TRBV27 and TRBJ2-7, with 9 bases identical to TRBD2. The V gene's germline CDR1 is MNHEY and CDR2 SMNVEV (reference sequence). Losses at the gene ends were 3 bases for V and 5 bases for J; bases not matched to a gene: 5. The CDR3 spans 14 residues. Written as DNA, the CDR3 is TGTGCCAGCAGTTTCGGGACTAGCACCCACGAGCAGTACTTC. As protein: CASSFGTSTHEQYF.

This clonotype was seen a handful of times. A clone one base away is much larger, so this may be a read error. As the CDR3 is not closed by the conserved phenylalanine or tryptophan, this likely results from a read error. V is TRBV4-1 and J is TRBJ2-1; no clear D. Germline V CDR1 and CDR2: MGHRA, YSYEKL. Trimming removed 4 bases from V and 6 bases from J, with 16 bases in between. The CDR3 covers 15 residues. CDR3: CASSPQSTGFNEQFS. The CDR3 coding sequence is TGCGCCAGCAGCCCGCAATCAACCGGGTTCAATGAGCAGTTCTCC.

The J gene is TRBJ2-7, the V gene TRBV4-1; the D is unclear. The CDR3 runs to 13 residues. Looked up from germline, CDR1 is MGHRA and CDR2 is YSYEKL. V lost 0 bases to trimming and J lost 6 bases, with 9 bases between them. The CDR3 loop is CASSQDRSGEQYF. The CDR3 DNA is TGCGCCAGCAGCCAAGACCGGAGTGGCGAGCAGTACTTC.

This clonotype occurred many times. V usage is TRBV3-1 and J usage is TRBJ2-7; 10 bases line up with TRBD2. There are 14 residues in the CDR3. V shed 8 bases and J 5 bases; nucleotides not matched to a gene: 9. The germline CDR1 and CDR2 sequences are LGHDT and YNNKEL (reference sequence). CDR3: CASDDSGRFNEQYF. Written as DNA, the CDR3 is TGTGCCAGCGACGATAGCGGGAGGTTTAACGAGCAGTACTTC.

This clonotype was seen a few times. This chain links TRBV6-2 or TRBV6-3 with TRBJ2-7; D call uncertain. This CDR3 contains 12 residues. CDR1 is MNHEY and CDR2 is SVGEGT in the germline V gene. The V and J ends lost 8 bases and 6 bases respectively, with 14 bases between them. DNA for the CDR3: TGTGCCAGCCGGATTCGATGGACCGAGCAGTACTTC. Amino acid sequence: CASRIRWTEQYF.

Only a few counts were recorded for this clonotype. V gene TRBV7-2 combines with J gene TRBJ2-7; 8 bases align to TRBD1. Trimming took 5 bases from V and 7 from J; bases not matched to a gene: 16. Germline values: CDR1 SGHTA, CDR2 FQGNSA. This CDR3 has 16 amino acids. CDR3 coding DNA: TGTGCCAGCAGCCAACTCCCAGGGGGCGTGGTGGAAGAGCAGTACTTC. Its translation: CASSQLPGGVVEEQYF.

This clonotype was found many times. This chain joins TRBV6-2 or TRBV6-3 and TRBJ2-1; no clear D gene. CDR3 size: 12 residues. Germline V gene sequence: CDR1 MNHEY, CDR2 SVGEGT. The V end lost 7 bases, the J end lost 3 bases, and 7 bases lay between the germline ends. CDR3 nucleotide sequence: TGTGCCAGCACGGGCTACTACAATGAGCAGTTCTTC. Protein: CASTGYYNEQFF.

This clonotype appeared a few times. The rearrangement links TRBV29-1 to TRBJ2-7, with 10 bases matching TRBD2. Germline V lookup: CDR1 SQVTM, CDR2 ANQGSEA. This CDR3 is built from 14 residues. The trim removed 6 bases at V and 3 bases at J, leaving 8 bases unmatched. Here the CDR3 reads CSVGSSGSGYEQYF. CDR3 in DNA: TGCAGCGTGGGCTCTAGCGGGAGCGGCTACGAGCAGTACTTC.

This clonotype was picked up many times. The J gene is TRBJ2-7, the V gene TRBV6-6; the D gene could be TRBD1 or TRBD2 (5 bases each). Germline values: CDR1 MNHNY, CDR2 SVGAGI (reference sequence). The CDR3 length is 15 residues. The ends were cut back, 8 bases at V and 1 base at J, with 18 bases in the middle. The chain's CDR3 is CASREGELGSYEQYF. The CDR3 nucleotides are TGTGCCAGCCGAGAAGGGGAGTTAGGTTCCTACGAGCAGTACTTC.

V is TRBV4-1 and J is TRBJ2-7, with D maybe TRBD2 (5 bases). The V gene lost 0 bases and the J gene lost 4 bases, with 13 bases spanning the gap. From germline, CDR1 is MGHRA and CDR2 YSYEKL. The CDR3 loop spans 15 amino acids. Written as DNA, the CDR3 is TGCGCCAGCAGCCAAGATAACGGCCCGGGGTACGAGCAGTACTTC. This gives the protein CASSQDNGPGYEQYF.

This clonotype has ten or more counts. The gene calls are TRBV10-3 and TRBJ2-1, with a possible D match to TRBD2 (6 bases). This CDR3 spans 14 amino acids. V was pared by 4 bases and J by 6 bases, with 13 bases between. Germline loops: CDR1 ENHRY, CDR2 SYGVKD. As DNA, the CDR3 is TGTGCCATCAGTGGAGGGGTAGCGGCCAATGAGCAGTTCTTC. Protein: CAISGGVAANEQFF.